These 26 T cell receptor beta chains share one sample of origin, sequenced in a study of cytotoxic CD8 clonotypes in ibrutinib-treated CLL. The data were produced by immunoSEQ multiplex PCR, yet TCRdb's version contains in-frame clones alone and is incomplete. In the table there are 100,000 to 150,000 clones, 70% to 90% of which are singletons. The source material was PBMCs, sampled after 24 months of ibrutinib treatment. The source of these receptors is a human donor with chronic lymphocytic leukemia.

The chain is built from TRBV11-2 and TRBJ2-5; 8 bases fit TRBD1. Per germline, CDR1 SGHAT and CDR2 FQNNGV. The CDR3 runs 16 residues. J was trimmed by 0 bases and V by 0 bases; bases with no gene match: 3. The CDR3 sequence: CASSLDTGGYQETQYF. The CDR3 DNA is TGTGCCAGCAGCTTAGATACAGGGGGGTACCAAGAGACCCAGTACTTC.

The chain employs TRBV7-2 and TRBJ2-6, with D unresolved. From germline, CDR1 is SGHTA and CDR2 FQGNSA. Trimming shortened V by 3 bases and J by 4 bases, and 13 bases separated the two germline ends. This CDR3 is built from 16 residues. Written as DNA, the CDR3 is TGTGCCAGCAGCTTGGGTCTTCCAAGGGGGGCCAACGTCCTGACTTTC. Translated, it gives CASSLGLPRGANVLTF.

This chain uses TRBV2 with TRBJ2-2, with D possibly matching TRBD2 (6 bases). The V end lost 9 bases, the J end lost 5 bases, and 13 bases lay between the germline ends. Germline CDR1 and CDR2: SNHLY and FYNNEI. The CDR3 runs 13 residues. The CDR3 region has the DNA TGTGCCAGTGGCCGGGAGTTGACCGGGGAGCTGTTTTTT. Its translation: CASGRELTGELFF. Full variable domain (outside the CDR3, taken from reference TRBV2 and TRBJ2-2): EPEVTQTPSHQVTQMGQEVILRCVPISNHLYFYWYRQILGQKVEFLVSFYNNEISEKSEIFDDQFSVERPDGSNFTLKIRSTKLEDSAMYFCASGRELTGELFFGEGSRLTVL.

This sequence joins TRBV19 and TRBJ2-7; 12 nucleotides match TRBD2. Germline V gene sequence: CDR1 LNHDA, CDR2 SQIVND (reference sequence). V shed 5 bases and J 3 bases; nucleotides not matched to a gene: 5. The length of the CDR3 is 15 residues. Here the CDR3 reads CASSALAGGVYEQYF. The DNA for the CDR3 is TGTGCCAGTAGTGCACTAGCGGGGGGAGTCTACGAGCAGTACTTC. Filled out from reference TRBV19 and TRBJ2-7, the complete variable domain reads DGGITQSPKYLFRKEGQNVTLSCEQNLNHDAMYWYRQDPGQGLRLIYYSQIVNDFQKGDIAEGYSVSREKKESFPLTVTSAQKNPTAFYLCASSALAGGVYEQYFGPGTRLTVT.

This clone turned up a few times. The genes are TRBV9 and TRBJ1-2; D gene ambiguous. The germline V gene has CDR1 SGDLS and CDR2 YYNGEE. The V and J ends lost 2 bases and 0 bases respectively, with 8 bases between them. The CDR3 is 14 residues long. The chain's CDR3 is CASSVRGTNYGYTF. DNA for the CDR3: TGTGCCAGCAGCGTGCGGGGAACTAACTATGGCTACACCTTC. Combining the CDR3 with reference TRBV9 and TRBJ1-2 gives the whole variable domain DSGVTQTPKHLITATGQRVTLRCSPRSGDLSVYWYQQSLDQGLQFLIQYYNGEERAKGNILERFSAQQFPDLHSELNLSSLELGDSALYFCASSVRGTNYGYTFGSGTRLTVV.

The gene calls are TRBV7-3 and TRBJ1-2; D remains ambiguous. Germline V gene sequence: CDR1 SGHTA, CDR2 FQGTGA. V was trimmed by 3 bases and J by 6 bases, leaving 14 bases between them. The CDR3 is 14 amino acids. The CDR3 loop reads CASSFKGPRDGYTF. As DNA, the CDR3 is TGTGCCAGCAGCTTCAAGGGTCCGAGGGATGGCTACACCTTC.

The chain carries TRBV18 and TRBJ1-3; tentative D call: TRBD1 (5 bases). The CDR3 runs 15 residues. Germline V CDR1 and CDR2: KGHSH, LQKENI. V shed 2 bases and J shed 3 bases, with 11 bases lying between them. The CDR3 protein is CASSPGQVYGNTIYF. The CDR3 region has the DNA TGTGCCAGCTCACCAGGACAAGTGTATGGAAACACCATATATTTT.

The rearrangement joins TRBV7-9 to TRBJ2-7; TRBD1 matches 11 bases. V dropped 3 bases and J dropped 2; count of bases not matched to a gene: 3. This CDR3 is built from 15 residues. The germline gives CDR1 SEHNR, CDR2 FQNEAQ (reference sequence). The CDR3 DNA reads TGTGCCAGCAGCTTTGGACAGGGGGCTGCCTACGAGCAGTACTTC. Translation gives CASSFGQGAAYEQYF.

V gene TRBV4-1 combines with J gene TRBJ2-1, with 15 bases lining up with TRBD2. Germline-derived CDR1 and CDR2 are MGHRA and YSYEKL. J gave up 3 bases and V 3 bases, and 3 bases lay outside the gene matches. The CDR3 loop spans 17 amino acids. As DNA, the CDR3 is TGCGCCAGCAGCCAGGGACTAGCGGGAGGAGGCTACAATGAGCAGTTCTTC. It is translated as CASSQGLAGGGYNEQFF.

V is TRBV12-2 and J is TRBJ2-7; TRBD1 reflects the table's D call only, with no check against the DNA. TRBV12-2 is annotated as a pseudogene. The CDR3 spans 13 residues. CDR3 in DNA: TGTGCAAGTAACCGGACAGGCACGACCGAGCAGTACTTC. It yields the protein CASNRTGTTEQYF.

The V call is TRBV7-9, the J call TRBJ1-2, with TRBD1 matching over 7 bases. The J segment lost 3 bases and the V segment lost 5 bases, leaving 12 bases of the junction unmatched. The germline V gene encodes CDR1 SEHNR and CDR2 FQNEAQ (reference sequence). The CDR3 runs 16 residues. CDR3 region: CASSPPGTEPDYGYTF. The CDR3 coding sequence is TGTGCCAGCAGCCCACCTGGGACAGAGCCAGACTATGGCTACACCTTC.

This chain connects TRBV10-3 to TRBJ1-1, with a tentative D call TRBD1 (6 bases). CDR1 is ENHRY, CDR2 SYGVKD, per germline. CDR3 size: 15 residues. V shed 4 bases and J shed 2 bases, with 14 bases lying between them. The CDR3: CAISAKQGANTEAFF. The CDR3 DNA reads as TGTGCCATCAGTGCAAAACAGGGAGCTAACACTGAAGCTTTCTTT.

This clone showed up just once. The chain employs TRBV19 and TRBJ1-5; tentatively, D is TRBD1 (5 bases). The CDR3 spans 14 residues. Germline V CDR1 and CDR2: LNHDA, SQIVND (reference sequence). The V end lost 4 bases, the J end lost 2 bases, and 9 bases lay between the germline ends. CDR3 residues: CASSRGVGNQPQHF. DNA for the CDR3: TGTGCCAGTAGTAGGGGGGTTGGCAATCAGCCCCAGCATTTT. Full variable domain (rest looked up from reference TRBV19 and TRBJ1-5): DGGITQSPKYLFRKEGQNVTLSCEQNLNHDAMYWYRQDPGQGLRLIYYSQIVNDFQKGDIAEGYSVSREKKESFPLTVTSAQKNPTAFYLCASSRGVGNQPQHFGDGTRLSIL.

This chain links TRBV9 with TRBJ2-3, with 10 bases fitting TRBD1. With 4 bases clipped from V and 2 bases from J, the junction kept 7 bases outside the gene matches. The CDR3 has 16 amino acids. Looked up from germline, CDR1 is SGDLS and CDR2 is YYNGEE. CDR3 loop: CASSPEGTGDTDTQYF. The CDR3 coding sequence is TGTGCCAGCAGCCCTGAGGGGACAGGGGACACAGATACGCAGTATTTT.

V usage is TRBV4-1 and J usage is TRBJ2-3; D uncertain. This CDR3 is built from 15 residues. Trimming cost V 2 bases and J 6 bases, with 15 bases left between them. CDR1 and CDR2 (germline): MGHRA, YSYEKL. CDR3 in amino acids: CASSQSHSSADTQYF. The CDR3 DNA sequence: TGCGCCAGCAGCCAATCCCACTCGTCGGCCGATACGCAGTATTTT.

The chain combines TRBV2 with TRBJ1-2; 9 positions agree with TRBD1. Germline loops: CDR1 SNHLY, CDR2 FYNNEI. CDR3 length: 14 amino acids. The CDR3 DNA reads as TGTGCTACTGGACTCGGACAGGGGCGACATGGCTACACCTTC. It translates to CATGLGQGRHGYTF.

J is TRBJ1-3 and V is TRBV28; TRBD1 matches at 9 bases. The CDR3 is 16 residues long. In germline, CDR1 is MDHEN, CDR2 SYDVKM. The V and J ends lost 3 bases and 2 bases, in that order; junction bases with no gene match: 5. CDR3 sequence (DNA): TGTGCCAGCAGTTTGGCCGGGACAGGGCCTGGAAACACCATATATTTT. Translated, it gives CASSLAGTGPGNTIYF.

The chain joins TRBV27 to TRBJ2-1; 9 nucleotides line up with TRBD1. The CDR3 spans 13 residues. The V gene end was trimmed by 2 bases and the J gene end by 9 bases; junction bases not matched to a gene: 2. Germline CDR1 is MNHEY and CDR2 is SMNVEV (reference sequence). CDR3 bases: TGTGCCAGCAGTTTAATGACAGGGGGTGAGCAGTTCTTC. Protein product: CASSLMTGGEQFF.

CDR3 sequence reads: CASSLMSYEQYF. CDR3 in DNA: TGTGCCAGCAGTTTGATGTCGTACGAGCAGTACTTC. The J gene is TRBJ2-5, the V gene TRBV28; D call uncertain. The J call could be wrong; TRBJ2-7 is a better fit for the DNA end. This CDR3 region has 12 residues. Germline V gene sequence: CDR1 MDHEN, CDR2 SYDVKM.

The chain carries TRBV6-5 and TRBJ2-3; D is perhaps TRBD2 (7 bases). This CDR3 spans 14 amino acids. Trimming removed 6 bases at V and 5 bases at J, with 15 bases between. Germline CDR1 is MNHEY and CDR2 is SVGAGI. The CDR3 coding sequence is TGTGCCAGCAGAAGGGGGGGCCGAGTAGATACGCAGTATTTT. Translation gives CASRRGGRVDTQYF.

The chain links TRBV19 to TRBJ2-1, with D possibly matching TRBD2 (6 bases). V was pared by 9 bases and J by 4 bases, with 16 bases between. This CDR3 is 14 amino acids long. Germline V CDR1 and CDR2: LNHDA, SQIVND (reference sequence). CDR3 sequence reads: CASNTGGLYNEQFF. Written as DNA, the CDR3 is TGTGCCAGCAATACCGGGGGTTTGTACAATGAGCAGTTCTTC.

This clone has a count of ten or more. The chain employs TRBV7-9 and TRBJ2-4; tentative D call: TRBD2 (5 bases). From germline, CDR1 is SEHNR and CDR2 FQNEAQ (reference sequence). The CDR3 totals 13 residues. V was shortened by 5 bases and J by 3 bases, with 8 bases between the two germline ends. Written as DNA, the CDR3 is TGTGCCAGCAGCCGGGATGACAAAAACATTCAGTACTTC. This gives the protein CASSRDDKNIQYF.

The chain combines TRBV4-1 with TRBJ1-6, with D unresolved. The CDR3 is made up of 18 amino acids. Germline V CDR1 and CDR2: MGHRA, YSYEKL. The V end lost 2 bases, the J end lost 5 bases, and 19 bases lay between the germline ends. In DNA form, the CDR3 reads TGCGCCAGCAGCCAACCACCTGCACGGGCGAAAAATAATTCACCCCTCCACTTT. It yields the protein CASSQPPARAKNNSPLHF.

This rearrangement joins TRBV23-1 to TRBJ1-2; D is uncertain. TRBV23-1 is placed among ORFs of uncertain function. This CDR3 has 16 residues. V dropped 4 bases and J dropped 8 bases, with 23 bases sitting between them. CDR3 residues: CASSPPPGPGIGGYTF. The CDR3 bases are TGCGCCAGCAGTCCCCCCCCCGGACCCGGGATCGGGGGCTACACCTTC.

The chain combines TRBV27 with TRBJ1-3; D might be TRBD1 (5 bases). The CDR3 has 14 amino acids. V gave up 5 bases and J gave up 4 bases, with 12 bases separating them. Looked up from germline, CDR1 is MNHEY and CDR2 is SMNVEV (reference sequence). CDR3 residues: CASSRGTLGNTIYF. Written as DNA, the CDR3 is TGTGCCAGCAGTCGGGGGACGCTGGGAAACACCATATATTTT.

The rearrangement joins TRBV21-1 to TRBJ1-5. TRBV21-1 is a pseudogene segment. The CDR3 length is 16 residues. CDR3 DNA sequence: TGTGCCAGCAGCAAAGGTCAGGGAGGGTCGGGTCAGCCCCAGCATTTT. The encoded protein is CASSKGQGGSGQPQHF.